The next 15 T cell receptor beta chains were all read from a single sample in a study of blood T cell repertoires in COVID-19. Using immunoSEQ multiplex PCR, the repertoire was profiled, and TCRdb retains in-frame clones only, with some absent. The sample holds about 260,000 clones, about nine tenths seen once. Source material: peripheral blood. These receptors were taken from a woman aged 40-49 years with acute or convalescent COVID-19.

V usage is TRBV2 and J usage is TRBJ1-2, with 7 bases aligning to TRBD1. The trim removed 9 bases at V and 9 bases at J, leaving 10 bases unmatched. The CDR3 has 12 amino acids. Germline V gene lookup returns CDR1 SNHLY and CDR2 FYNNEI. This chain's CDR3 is CASDTGAWSYTF. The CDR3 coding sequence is TGTGCCAGTGATACAGGGGCATGGAGCTACACCTTC.

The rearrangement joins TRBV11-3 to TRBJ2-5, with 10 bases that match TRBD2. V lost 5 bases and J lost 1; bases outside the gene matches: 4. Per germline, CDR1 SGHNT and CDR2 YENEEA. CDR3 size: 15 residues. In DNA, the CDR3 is TGTGCCAGCAGCCCAGCGGGGGGGCTCCAAGAGACCCAGTACTTC. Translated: CASSPAGGLQETQYF.

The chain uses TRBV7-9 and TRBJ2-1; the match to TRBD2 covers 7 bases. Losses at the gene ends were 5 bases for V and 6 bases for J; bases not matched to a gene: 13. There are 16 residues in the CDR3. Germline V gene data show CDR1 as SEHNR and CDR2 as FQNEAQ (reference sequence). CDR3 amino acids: CASSMTTGLGRNEQFF. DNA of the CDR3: TGTGCCAGCAGCATGACTACTGGACTAGGTCGCAATGAGCAGTTCTTC.

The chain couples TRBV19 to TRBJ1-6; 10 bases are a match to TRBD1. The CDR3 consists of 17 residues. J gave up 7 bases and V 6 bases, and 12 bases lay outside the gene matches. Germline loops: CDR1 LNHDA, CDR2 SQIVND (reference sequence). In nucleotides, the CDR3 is TGTGCCAGTAGGAGTTTCCCAGGGACAGGGGACAATTCACCCCTCCACTTT. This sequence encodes CASRSFPGTGDNSPLHF.

CDR3 in DNA: TGCGCCAGCAGCTTGTCACCCGGGACAGGGATTACAACTAATGAAAAACTGTTTTTT. Translated: CASSLSPGTGITTNEKLFF. The chain has TRBV5-1 and TRBJ1-4, with 9 bases fitting TRBD1. The CDR3 sequence is 19 residues long. Per the germline V gene, CDR1 is SGHRS and CDR2 is YFSETQ. J was trimmed by 0 bases and V by 1 base; bases with no gene match: 10.

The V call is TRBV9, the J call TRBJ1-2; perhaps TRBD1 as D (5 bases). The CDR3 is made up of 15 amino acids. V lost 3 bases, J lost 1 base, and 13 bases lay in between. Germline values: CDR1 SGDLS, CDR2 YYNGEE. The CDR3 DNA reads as TGTGCCAGCAGCGCGCAGGGCAGCATTAACTATGGCTACACCTTC. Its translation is CASSAQGSINYGYTF.

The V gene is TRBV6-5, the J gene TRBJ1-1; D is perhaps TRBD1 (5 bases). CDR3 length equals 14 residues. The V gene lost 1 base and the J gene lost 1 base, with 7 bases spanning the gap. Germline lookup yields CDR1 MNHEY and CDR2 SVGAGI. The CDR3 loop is CASSYLRGNTEAFF. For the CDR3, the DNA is TGTGCCAGCAGTTACTTAAGGGGGAACACTGAAGCTTTCTTT.

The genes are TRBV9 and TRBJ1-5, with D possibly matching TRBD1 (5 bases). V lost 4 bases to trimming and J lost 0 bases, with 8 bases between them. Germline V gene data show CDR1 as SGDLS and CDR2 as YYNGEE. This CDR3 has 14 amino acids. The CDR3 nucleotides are TGTGCCAGCAGCCAGGGAGGTAGCAATCAGCCCCAGCATTTT. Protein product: CASSQGGSNQPQHF.

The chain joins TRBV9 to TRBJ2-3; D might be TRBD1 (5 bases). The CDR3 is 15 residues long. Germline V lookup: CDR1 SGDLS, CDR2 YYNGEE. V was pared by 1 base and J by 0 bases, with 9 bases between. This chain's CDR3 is CASSVRQGSTDTQYF. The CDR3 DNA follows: TGTGCCAGCAGCGTAAGGCAGGGCAGCACAGATACGCAGTATTTT.

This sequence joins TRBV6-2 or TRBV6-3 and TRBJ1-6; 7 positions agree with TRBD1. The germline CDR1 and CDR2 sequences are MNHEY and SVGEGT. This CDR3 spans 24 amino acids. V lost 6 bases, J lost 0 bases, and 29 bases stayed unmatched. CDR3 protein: CASSQIQPSRGKRGQSSYNSPLHF. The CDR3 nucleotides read TGTGCCAGCAGCCAGATTCAACCAAGCAGGGGGAAACGGGGGCAAAGCTCCTATAATTCACCCCTCCACTTT.

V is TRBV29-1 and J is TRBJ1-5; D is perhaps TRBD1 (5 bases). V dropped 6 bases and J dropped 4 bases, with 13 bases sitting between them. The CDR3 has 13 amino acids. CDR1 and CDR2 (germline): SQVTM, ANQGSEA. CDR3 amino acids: CSVVDSGNQPQHF. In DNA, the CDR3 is TGCAGCGTCGTAGACAGCGGGAATCAGCCCCAGCATTTT.

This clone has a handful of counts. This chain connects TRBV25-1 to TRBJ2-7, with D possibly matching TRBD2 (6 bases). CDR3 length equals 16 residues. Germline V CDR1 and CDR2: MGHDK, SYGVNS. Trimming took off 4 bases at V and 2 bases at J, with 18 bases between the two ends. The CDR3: CASSARTKRVPYEQYV. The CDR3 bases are TGTGCCAGCAGTGCCAGGACTAAAAGGGTGCCCTACGAGCAGTACGTC.

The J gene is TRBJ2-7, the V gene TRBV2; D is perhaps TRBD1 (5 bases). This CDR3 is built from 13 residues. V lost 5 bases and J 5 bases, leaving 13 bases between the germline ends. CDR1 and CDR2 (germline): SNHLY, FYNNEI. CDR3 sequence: CASSLTVLDEQYV. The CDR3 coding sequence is TGTGCCAGCAGTTTGACAGTTCTCGACGAGCAGTACGTC.

CDR3 DNA sequence: TGCAGTGCTAGGTACAGGAGGGAGTCTTTCTTT. This sequence encodes CSARYRRESFF. V gene TRBV20-1 combines with J gene TRBJ1-1; D perhaps matches TRBD1 (5 bases). The CDR3 is 11 amino acids. The germline V gene has CDR1 DFQATT and CDR2 SNEGSKA (reference sequence). Trimming took 3 bases from V and 12 from J, leaving 14 bases between them.

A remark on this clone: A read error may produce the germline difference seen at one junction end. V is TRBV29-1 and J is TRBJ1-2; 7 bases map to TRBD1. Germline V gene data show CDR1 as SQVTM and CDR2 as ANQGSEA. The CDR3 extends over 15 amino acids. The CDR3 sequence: CSVRSDRVGGYGYAF. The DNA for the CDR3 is TGCAGTGTGAGAAGCGACAGGGTGGGGGGCTATGGCTACGCCTTC.